This T cell receptor beta chain comes out of a study of blood T cells in healthy people across ages. Combining a sample-barcoded 5' primer with a J-beta primer mix, a second PCR ran for roughly 7 to 11 cycles. The template-switch adaptor, which had 12 random nucleotides, put a tag on each cDNA molecule. Sequencing of every sample gave 3 million or more CDR3-containing paired-end reads. TCRdb passed the 5' RACE reads through MiXCR, listing each CDR3 protein once. Here the sample spans fewer than 2,000,000 distinct CDR3 sequences, roughly two fifths being singletons. Those donating, healthy Caucasian individuals from Russia, were aged about 6 to 100. Overall study findings and caveats: Samples with more naive T cells showed higher observed beta diversity.

The CDR3 runs to 14 residues. Deletions cut 3 bases from V and 4 bases from J, with 13 bases between. CDR1 KGHSH and CDR2 LQKENI come from the germline V gene. This clonotype showed up many times. The antigen is not known. Material for sequencing was blood. V is TRBV18 and J is TRBJ2-7, with D possibly TRBD2 on 6 matching bases. The sequence was obtained from a human donor in good health. The CDR3 coding sequence is TGTGCCAGCTCACCGCGAGGAGGAGGGTACGAGCAGTACTTC. Its translation is CASSPRGGGYEQYF.